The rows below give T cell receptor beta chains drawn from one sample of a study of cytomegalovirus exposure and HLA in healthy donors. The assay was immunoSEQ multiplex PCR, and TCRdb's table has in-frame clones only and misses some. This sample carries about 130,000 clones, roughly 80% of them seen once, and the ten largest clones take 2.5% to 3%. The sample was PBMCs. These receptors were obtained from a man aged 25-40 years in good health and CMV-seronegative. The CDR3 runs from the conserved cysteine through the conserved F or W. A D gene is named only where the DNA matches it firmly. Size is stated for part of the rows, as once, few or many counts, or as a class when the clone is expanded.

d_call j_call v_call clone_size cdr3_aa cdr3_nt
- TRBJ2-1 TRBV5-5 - CASSVGQDEQFF TGTGCCAGCAGCGTTGGCCAGGATGAGCAGTTCTTC
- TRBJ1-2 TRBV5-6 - CASSYRQQMGGGYPF TGTGCCAGCAGTTATCGACAGCAAATGGGAGGTGGCTACCCCTTC
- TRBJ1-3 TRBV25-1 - CASSERGLLGNTIYF TGTGCCAGCAGCGAAAGGGGCCTTCTTGGAAACACCATATATTTT
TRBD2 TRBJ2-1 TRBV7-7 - CASSPLGTSGFNEQFF TGTGCTAGCAGCCCGTTAGGGACTAGCGGGTTCAATGAGCAGTTCTTC
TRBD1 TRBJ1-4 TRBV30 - CAWSIGTGGLDEKLFF TGTGCCTGGAGTATCGGGACAGGGGGCTTGGATGAAAAACTGTTTTTT
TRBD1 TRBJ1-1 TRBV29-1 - CSVEDYQGAYTEAFF TGCAGCGTTGAAGATTATCAGGGGGCGTACACTGAAGCTTTCTTT
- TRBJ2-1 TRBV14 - CASSQEWEPRQFF TGTGCCAGCAGCCAAGAATGGGAGCCCCGGCAGTTCTTC
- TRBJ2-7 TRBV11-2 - CASKVQGSYEQYF TGTGCCAGCAAGGTCCAGGGGTCCTACGAGCAGTACTTC
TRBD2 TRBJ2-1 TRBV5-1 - CASSLGLAGVFSNEQFF TGCGCCAGCAGCTTGGGGCTAGCGGGAGTTTTCTCCAATGAGCAGTTCTTC
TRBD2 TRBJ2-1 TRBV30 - CAWSTASGNNEQFF TGTGCCTGGAGTACGGCTAGCGGAAACAATGAGCAGTTCTTC
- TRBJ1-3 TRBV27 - CASSLSSNSGNTIYF TGTGCCAGCAGTTTATCGTCCAACTCTGGAAACACCATATATTTT
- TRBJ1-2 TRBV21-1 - CASSKDRGTFPRSYTF TGTGCCAGCAGCAAAGATCGTGGGACATTTCCTCGTAGCTACACCTTC
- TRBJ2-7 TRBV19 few CASSTGLNSYEQYF TGTGCCAGTAGTACCGGACTGAACTCCTACGAGCAGTACTTC
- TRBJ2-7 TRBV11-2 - CASSLPRGTYEQYF TGTGCCAGCAGCCTCCCTAGGGGAACCTACGAGCAGTACTTC
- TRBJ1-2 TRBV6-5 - CASSLNSGWIYGYTF TGTGCCAGCAGTCTAAACAGCGGATGGATCTATGGCTACACCTTC
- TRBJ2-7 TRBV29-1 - CSVNFGQTSYEQYF TGCAGCGTCAACTTCGGACAGACCTCCTACGAGCAGTACTTC
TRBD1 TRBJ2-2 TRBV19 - CASNSLGGQGSTGELFF TGTGCCAGTAACTCCCTTGGGGGACAGGGAAGCACCGGGGAGCTGTTTTTT
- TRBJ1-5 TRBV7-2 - CASSLDGNQPQHF TGTGCCAGCAGCTTAGACGGGAATCAGCCCCAGCATTTT
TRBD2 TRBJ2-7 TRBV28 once CASSLGAGGPGEQYF TGTGCCAGCAGTTTAGGAGCGGGAGGGCCGGGCGAGCAGTACTTC
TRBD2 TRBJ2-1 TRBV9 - CASSGTSGRLIEQFF TGTGCCAGCAGCGGAACTAGCGGGAGACTCATTGAGCAGTTCTTC
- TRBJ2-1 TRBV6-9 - CASSYSKRPRVRGNEQFF TGTGCCAGCAGTTATTCGAAACGTCCCCGGGTACGGGGCAATGAGCAGTTCTTC
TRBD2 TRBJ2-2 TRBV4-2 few CASSQDPLLAGTGELFF TGTGCCAGCAGCCAAGACCCTCTGCTAGCGGGAACCGGGGAGCTGTTTTTT
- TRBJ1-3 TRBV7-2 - CASSARTGFSSGNTIYF TGTGCCAGCAGCGCGCGCACAGGGTTTAGCTCTGGAAACACCATATATTTT
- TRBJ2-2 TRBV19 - CAIRRTNTGELFF TGTGCCATCAGGCGTACGAACACCGGGGAGCTGTTTTTT
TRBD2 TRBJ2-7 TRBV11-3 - CASSPSRLAGGCFFYEQYF TGTGCCAGCAGCCCTTCCCGACTAGCGGGAGGCTGTTTCTTTTACGAGCAGTACTTC
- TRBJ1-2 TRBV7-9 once CASSLNREGGYTF TGTGCCAGCAGCCTGAACAGGGAGGGTGGCTACACCTTC
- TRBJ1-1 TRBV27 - CASSFRRWSRPEAFF TGTGCCAGCAGTTTTCGCCGGTGGTCACGTCCTGAAGCTTTCTTT
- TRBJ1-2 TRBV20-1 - CSARDRGGYTF TGCAGTGCTAGAGATCGGGGAGGCTACACCTTC
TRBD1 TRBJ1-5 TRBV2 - CASSGTGGNQPQHF TGTGCCAGCAGTGGGACAGGGGGAAATCAGCCCCAGCATTTT